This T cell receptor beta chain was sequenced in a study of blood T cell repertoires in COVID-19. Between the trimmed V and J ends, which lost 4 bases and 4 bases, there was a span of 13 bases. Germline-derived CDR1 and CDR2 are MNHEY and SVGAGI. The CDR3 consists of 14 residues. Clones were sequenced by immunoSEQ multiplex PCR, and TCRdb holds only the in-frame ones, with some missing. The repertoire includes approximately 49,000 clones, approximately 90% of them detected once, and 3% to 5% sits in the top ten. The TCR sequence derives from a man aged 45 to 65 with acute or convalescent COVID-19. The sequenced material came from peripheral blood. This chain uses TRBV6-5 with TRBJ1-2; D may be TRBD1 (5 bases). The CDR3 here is CASSLDRDFYGYTF. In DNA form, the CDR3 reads TGTGCCAGCAGTTTAGACCGGGACTTCTATGGCTACACCTTC.